This T cell receptor (beta chain) was documented in a study of molecular identifiers for immune sequencing clone quantification. Study-wide results and limits: Over 99% of effector molecules, yet under 1% of naive-cell molecules, were held by clones above 20 RNA copies. Detectable among about a million naive cells, according to reports, was Jurkat TCR RNA spiked in from one cell.

Many counts were recorded for this clonotype. Its antigen is still unknown. CDR3 size: 16 residues. Germline loops: CDR1 SGHRS, CDR2 YFSETQ. Trimming stripped 0 bases from V and 1 base from J, with 13 bases between. TCRdb re-called the PCR reads through MiXCR, storing one row per CDR3 protein. The sample comprises 35,000 or so distinct CDR3 sequences, around 18% of which are singletons, and approximately 6.7% rests with the top ten. Sorting isolated naive CD8 T cells as CD8+CD4-CCR7+CD45RA+ events. The chain employs TRBV5-1 and TRBJ1-1; D might be TRBD1 (6 bases). The specimen sequenced was naive CD8+ T cells from blood, with Jurkat cell RNA spiked in. Sample subset: FACS-sorted CD8+CD4-CCR7+CD45RA+ naive T cells. The TCR was taken from a human donor in good health. Some libraries in this study had Jurkat cell RNA spiked in. This chain's CDR3 is CASSLAPGTRNTEAFF. For the CDR3, the DNA is TGCGCCAGCAGCTTGGCCCCCGGGACAAGGAACACTGAAGCTTTCTTT.